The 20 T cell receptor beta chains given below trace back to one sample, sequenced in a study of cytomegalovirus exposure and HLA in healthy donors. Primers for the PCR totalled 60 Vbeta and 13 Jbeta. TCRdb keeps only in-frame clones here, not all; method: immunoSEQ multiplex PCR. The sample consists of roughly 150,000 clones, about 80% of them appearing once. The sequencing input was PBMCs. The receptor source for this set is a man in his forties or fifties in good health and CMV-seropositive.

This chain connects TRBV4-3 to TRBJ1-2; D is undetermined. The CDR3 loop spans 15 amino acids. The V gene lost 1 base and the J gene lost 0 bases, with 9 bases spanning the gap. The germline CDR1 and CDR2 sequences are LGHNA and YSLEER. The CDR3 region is CASSQGALANYGYTF. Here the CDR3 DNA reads TGCGCCAGCAGCCAAGGGGCGTTAGCTAACTATGGCTACACCTTC.

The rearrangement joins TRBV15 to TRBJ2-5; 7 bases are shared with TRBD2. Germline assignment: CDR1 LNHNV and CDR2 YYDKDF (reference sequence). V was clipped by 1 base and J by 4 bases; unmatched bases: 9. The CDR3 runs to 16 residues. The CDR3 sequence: CATSRASHPGGETQYF. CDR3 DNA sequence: TGTGCCACCAGCAGAGCCTCACACCCGGGGGGAGAGACCCAGTACTTC.

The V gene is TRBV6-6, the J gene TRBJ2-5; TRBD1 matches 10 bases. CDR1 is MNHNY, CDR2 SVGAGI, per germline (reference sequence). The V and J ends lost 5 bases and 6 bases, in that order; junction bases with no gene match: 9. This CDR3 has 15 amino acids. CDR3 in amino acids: CASSTSGQGWQTQYF. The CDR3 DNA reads TGTGCCAGCAGTACCTCGGGACAGGGGTGGCAGACCCAGTACTTC.

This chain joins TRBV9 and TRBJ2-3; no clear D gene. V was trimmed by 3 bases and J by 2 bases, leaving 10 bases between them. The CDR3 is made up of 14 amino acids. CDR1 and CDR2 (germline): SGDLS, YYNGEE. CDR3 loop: CASSARVFTDTQYF. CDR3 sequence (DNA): TGTGCCAGCAGCGCTCGGGTTTTCACAGATACGCAGTATTTT.

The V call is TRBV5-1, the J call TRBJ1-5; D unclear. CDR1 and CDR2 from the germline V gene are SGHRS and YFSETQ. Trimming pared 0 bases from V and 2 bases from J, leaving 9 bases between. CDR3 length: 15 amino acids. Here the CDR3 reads CASSLDGMGNQPQHF. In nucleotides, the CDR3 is TGCGCCAGCAGCTTGGACGGGATGGGCAATCAGCCCCAGCATTTT.

CDR3 sequence: CASSFPQQGPNEKLFF. Here the CDR3 DNA reads TGTGCCAGCAGTTTTCCACAACAGGGCCCTAATGAAAAACTGTTTTTT. The rearrangement links TRBV28 to TRBJ1-4, with a weak D call TRBD1 (6 bases). V lost 3 bases, J lost 3 bases, and 14 bases lay in between. The CDR3 is 16 residues long. Germline V gene data show CDR1 as MDHEN and CDR2 as SYDVKM.

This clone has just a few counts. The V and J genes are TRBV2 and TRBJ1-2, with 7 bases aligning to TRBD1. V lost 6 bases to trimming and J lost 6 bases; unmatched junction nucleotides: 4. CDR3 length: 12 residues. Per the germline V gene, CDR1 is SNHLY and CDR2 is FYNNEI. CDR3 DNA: TGTGCCAGCAGCGTGGACAGGAATGGCTACACCTTC. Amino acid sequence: CASSVDRNGYTF. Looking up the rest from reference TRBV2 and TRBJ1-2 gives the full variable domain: EPEVTQTPSHQVTQMGQEVILRCVPISNHLYFYWYRQILGQKVEFLVSFYNNEISEKSEIFDDQFSVERPDGSNFTLKIRSTKLEDSAMYFCASSVDRNGYTFGSGTRLTVV.

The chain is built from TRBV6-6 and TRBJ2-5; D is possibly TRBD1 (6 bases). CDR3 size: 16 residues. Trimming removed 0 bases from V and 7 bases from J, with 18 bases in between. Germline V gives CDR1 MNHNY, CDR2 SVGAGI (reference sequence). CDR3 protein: CASSYSGGGVKMTQYF. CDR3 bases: TGTGCCAGCAGTTACTCTGGGGGCGGTGTGAAAATGACCCAGTACTTC.

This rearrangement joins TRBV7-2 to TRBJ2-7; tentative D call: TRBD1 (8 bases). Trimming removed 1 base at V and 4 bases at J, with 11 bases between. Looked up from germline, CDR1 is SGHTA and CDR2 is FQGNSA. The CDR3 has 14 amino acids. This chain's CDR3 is CASSLVQGGYEQYF. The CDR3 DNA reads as TGTGCCAGCAGCTTAGTACAGGGGGGGTACGAGCAGTACTTC. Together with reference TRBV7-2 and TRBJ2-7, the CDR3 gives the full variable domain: GAGVSQSPSNKVTEKGKDVELRCDPISGHTALYWYRQSLGQGLEFLIYFQGNSAPDKSGLPSDRFSAERTGGSVSTLTIQRTQQEDSAVYLCASSLVQGGYEQYFGPGTRLTVT.

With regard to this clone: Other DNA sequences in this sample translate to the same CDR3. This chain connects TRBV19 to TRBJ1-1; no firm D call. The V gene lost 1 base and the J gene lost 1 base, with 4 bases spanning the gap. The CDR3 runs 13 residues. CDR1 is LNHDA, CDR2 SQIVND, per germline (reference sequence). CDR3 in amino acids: CASSIGGNTEAFF. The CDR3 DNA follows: TGTGCCAGTAGTATAGGAGGGAACACTGAAGCTTTCTTT.

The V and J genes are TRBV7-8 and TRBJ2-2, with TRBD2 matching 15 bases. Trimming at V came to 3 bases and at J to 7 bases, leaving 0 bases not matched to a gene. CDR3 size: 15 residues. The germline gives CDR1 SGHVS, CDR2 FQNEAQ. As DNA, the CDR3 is TGTGCCAGCAGCTTGGGACTAGCGGGGGGCGGGGAGCTGTTTTTT. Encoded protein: CASSLGLAGGGELFF.

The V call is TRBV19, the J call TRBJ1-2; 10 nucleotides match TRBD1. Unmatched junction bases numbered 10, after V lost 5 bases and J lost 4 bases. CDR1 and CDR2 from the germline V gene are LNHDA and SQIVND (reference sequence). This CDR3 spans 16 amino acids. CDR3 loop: CASSSLTGGRVYGYTF. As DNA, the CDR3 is TGTGCCAGTAGTTCCTTGACAGGGGGCAGAGTCTATGGCTACACCTTC.

In DNA form, the CDR3 reads TGCGCCAGCAGGAACTCAGGGGGCCCCGGGGAGCTGTTTTTT. Translation gives CASRNSGGPGELFF. The rearrangement uses TRBV5-1 and TRBJ2-2; 8 positions agree with TRBD1. The germline gives CDR1 SGHRS, CDR2 YFSETQ. The CDR3 sequence is 14 residues long. V lost 5 bases, J lost 6 bases, and 6 bases stayed unmatched.

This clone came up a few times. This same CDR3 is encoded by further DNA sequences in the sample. The CDR3 protein is CASSVDGSNQPQHF. The CDR3 DNA sequence: TGTGCCAGCAGCGTAGACGGGAGCAATCAGCCCCAGCATTTT. The chain combines TRBV9 with TRBJ1-5; the D is unclear. The V gene's germline CDR1 is SGDLS and CDR2 YYNGEE. The CDR3 is 14 amino acids. Trimming pared 0 bases from V and 1 base from J, leaving 5 bases between.

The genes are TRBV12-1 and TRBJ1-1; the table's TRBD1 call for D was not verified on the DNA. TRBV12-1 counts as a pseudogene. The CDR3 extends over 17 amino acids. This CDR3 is CASSFGFRAGANTEAFF. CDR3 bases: TGTGCCAGCAGCTTCGGTTTCAGGGCAGGGGCAAACACTGAAGCTTTCTTT.

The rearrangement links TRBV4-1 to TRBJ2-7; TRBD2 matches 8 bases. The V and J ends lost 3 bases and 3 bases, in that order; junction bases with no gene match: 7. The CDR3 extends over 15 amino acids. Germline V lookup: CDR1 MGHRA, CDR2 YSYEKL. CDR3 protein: CASSQNAGGSYEQYF. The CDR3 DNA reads TGCGCCAGCAGCCAGAATGCGGGGGGAAGCTACGAGCAGTACTTC.

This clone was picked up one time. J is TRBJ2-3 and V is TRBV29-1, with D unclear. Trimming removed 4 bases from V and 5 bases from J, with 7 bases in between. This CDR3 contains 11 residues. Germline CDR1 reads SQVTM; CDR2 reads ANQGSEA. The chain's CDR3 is CSVGWRDTQYF. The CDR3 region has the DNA TGCAGCGTTGGTTGGAGAGATACGCAGTATTTT.

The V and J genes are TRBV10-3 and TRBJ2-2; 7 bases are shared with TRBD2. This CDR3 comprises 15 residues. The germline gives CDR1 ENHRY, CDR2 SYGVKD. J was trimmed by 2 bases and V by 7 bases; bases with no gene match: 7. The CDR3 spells CAIKPSGDNTGELFF. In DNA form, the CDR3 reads TGTGCCATCAAGCCTAGCGGTGATAACACCGGGGAGCTGTTTTTT.

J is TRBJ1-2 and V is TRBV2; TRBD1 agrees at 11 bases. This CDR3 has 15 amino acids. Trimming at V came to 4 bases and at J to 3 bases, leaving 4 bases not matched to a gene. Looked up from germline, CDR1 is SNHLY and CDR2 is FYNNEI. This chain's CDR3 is CASSGTGGSHYGYTF. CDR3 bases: TGTGCCAGCAGTGGGACAGGGGGCTCACACTATGGCTACACCTTC.

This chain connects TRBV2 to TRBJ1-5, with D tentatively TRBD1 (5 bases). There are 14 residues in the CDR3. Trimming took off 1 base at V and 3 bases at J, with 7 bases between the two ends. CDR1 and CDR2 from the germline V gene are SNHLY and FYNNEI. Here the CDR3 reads CASSEGGTNQPQHF. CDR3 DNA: TGTGCCAGCAGTGAAGGGGGCACCAATCAGCCCCAGCATTTT.